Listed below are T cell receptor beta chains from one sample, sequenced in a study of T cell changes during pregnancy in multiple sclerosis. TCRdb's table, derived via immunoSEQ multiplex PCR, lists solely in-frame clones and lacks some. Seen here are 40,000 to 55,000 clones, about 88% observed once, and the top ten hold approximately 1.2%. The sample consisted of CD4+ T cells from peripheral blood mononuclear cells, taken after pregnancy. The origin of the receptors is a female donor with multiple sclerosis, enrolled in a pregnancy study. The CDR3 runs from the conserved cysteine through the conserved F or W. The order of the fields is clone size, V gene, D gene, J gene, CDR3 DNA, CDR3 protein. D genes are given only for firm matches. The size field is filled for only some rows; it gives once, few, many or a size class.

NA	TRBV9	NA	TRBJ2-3	TGTGCCAGCAGCGTAGGTTTTTCCCCGGATACGCAGTATTTT	CASSVGFSPDTQYF
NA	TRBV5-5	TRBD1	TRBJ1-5	TGTGCCAGCAGCCGGGGGACAGGGTCAGAACAGCCCCAGCATTTT	CASSRGTGSEQPQHF
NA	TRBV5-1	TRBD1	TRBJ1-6	TGCGCCAGCAGCCCGACAGGGGCGCCGAATTCACCCCTCCACTTT	CASSPTGAPNSPLHF
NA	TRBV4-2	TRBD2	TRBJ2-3	TGTGCCAGCAGCCAGGGACTAGTCCTCACAGATACGCAGTATTTT	CASSQGLVLTDTQYF
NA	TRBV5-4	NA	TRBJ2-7	TGTGCCAGCAGCTTAGAGGAGAACGAGCAGTACTTC	CASSLEENEQYF
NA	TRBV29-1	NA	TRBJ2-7	TGCAGCGCAAGGCCGGGGGTGGGAGCCGCCTACGAGCAGTACTTC	CSARPGVGAAYEQYF
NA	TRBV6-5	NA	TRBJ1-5	TGTGCCAGCAGACGGACCGCTACAGGGAATCAGCCCCAGCATTTT	CASRRTATGNQPQHF
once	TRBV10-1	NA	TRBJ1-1	TGCGCCAGCAGTGGGGGAAGGGGAATCTCTGAAGCTTTCTTT	CASSGGRGISEAFF
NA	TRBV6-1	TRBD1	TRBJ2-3	TGTGCCAGCAGCAGAGGGACAGGGGGAACAGATACGCAGTATTTT	CASSRGTGGTDTQYF
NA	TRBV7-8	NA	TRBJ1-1	TGTGCCAGCAGCGCAGGGAAGAACACTGAAGCTTTCTTT	CASSAGKNTEAFF
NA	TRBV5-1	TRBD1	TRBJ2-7	TGCGCCAGCCGAGAGGGACAGGGACACTACGAGCAGTACTTC	CASREGQGHYEQYF
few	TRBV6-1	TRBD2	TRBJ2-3	TGTGCCAGCAGTGGACTAGCGGGAGGGCCAGATACGCAGTATTTT	CASSGLAGGPDTQYF
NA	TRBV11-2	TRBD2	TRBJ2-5	TGTGCCAGCAGCCGCCTGATGACTAGCGGAGAGACCCAGTACTTC	CASSRLMTSGETQYF
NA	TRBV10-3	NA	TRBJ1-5	TGTGCCATCCAACAGGACGGCAATCAGCCCCAGCATTTT	CAIQQDGNQPQHF
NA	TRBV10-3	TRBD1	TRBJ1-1	TGTGCCATCAGTGAATCGGGACAGGGGAACACTGAAGCTTTCTTT	CAISESGQGNTEAFF
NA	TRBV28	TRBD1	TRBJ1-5	TGTGCCAGCAGTCCAGGGGGCTACGGTCAGCCCCAGCATTTT	CASSPGGYGQPQHF
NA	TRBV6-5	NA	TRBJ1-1	TGTGCCACCTCGGGCAGGGGCACTGAAGCTTTCTTT	CATSGRGTEAFF
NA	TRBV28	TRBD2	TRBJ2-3	TGTGCCACTTATACAACCAGGGGACTAGCGGGAGGAATGGGGGATACGCAGTATTTT	CATYTTRGLAGGMGDTQYF